A single T cell receptor (beta chain) is shown here with its context. One end of the junction is discordant with germline, which a read error may explain. The data originate from a study of T cells after somatic rescue of genetic block. Sequenced by immunoSEQ multiplex PCR; TCRdb stores in-frame clones only, minus some. This sample has under 7,500 clones, with around 81% found just once. Germline loops: CDR1 LNHDA, CDR2 SQIVND (reference sequence). The CDR3 extends over 14 amino acids. Sequencing was carried out using peripheral blood mononuclear cells (PBMCs). The sequence derives from a boy aged 5-17 years. The genes are TRBV19 and TRBJ1-4, with D perhaps TRBD1 (6 bases). CDR3 in amino acids: CASRTGIQEGKTVF. The DNA for the CDR3 is TGTGCCAGTCGCACAGGGATACAGGAGGGAAAAACTGTTTTT.